This T cell receptor (beta chain) was recorded in a study of cytomegalovirus exposure and HLA in healthy donors. Sequencing was performed with immunoSEQ multiplex PCR; in TCRdb, only in-frame clones are kept and a portion is missing. The sample has over 100,000 clones; about 88% are singletons. This receptor was taken from a woman aged 18-29 years in good health and CMV-seronegative. Sequencing was done on a sample of PBMCs.

The CDR3 sequence is CASSYGQSYEQYF. The CDR3 nucleotides are TGTGCCAGCAGTTACGGGCAGTCCTACGAGCAGTACTTC. The V and J genes are TRBV6-5 and TRBJ2-7, with unresolved D. Germline values: CDR1 MNHEY, CDR2 SVGAGI. The CDR3 is made up of 13 amino acids. V lost 2 bases and J lost 1, with 6 bases in between.